This is a list of T cell receptor beta chains from one sample in a study of beta chain features in type 1 diabetes. Method: immunoSEQ multiplex PCR; TCRdb's copy keeps in-frame clones and lacks some. The data hold approximately 16,000 clones, with about 70% observed a single time. Input material: stem cell memory CD4+ T cells from blood. These TCRs come from a man aged 25-40 years with type 1 diabetes. Both conserved end residues are part of each CDR3. A D gene is named only where the DNA matches it firmly. Clone size is stated in some rows and not others, as once, few, many or a class when expanded.

TRBJ2-7,-,TRBD1,TRBV7-2,TGTGCCAGCAGCAGACAGGGGGCCTACGAGCAGTACTTC,CASSRQGAYEQYF
TRBJ2-2,-,TRBD1,TRBV19,TGTGCCAGTACTAGGACAGGGGGCAACACCGGGGAGCTGTTTTTT,CASTRTGGNTGELFF
TRBJ1-1,-,TRBD1,TRBV14,TGTGCCAGCAGACGGGACAGGGGGCGCGTAACTGAAGCTTTCTTT,CASRRDRGRVTEAFF
TRBJ1-1,-,-,TRBV29-1,TGCAGCGTTGAAATCACTACATACACTGAAGCTTTCTTT,CSVEITTYTEAFF
TRBJ1-2,-,TRBD1,TRBV18,TGTGCCAGCTCACCCGGACAGGAGCATGGCTACACCTTC,CASSPGQEHGYTF
TRBJ2-1,-,-,TRBV5-1,TGCGCCAGCAGCTTGGCCCCATCGAGCTCCTACAATGAGCAGTTCTTC,CASSLAPSSSYNEQFF
TRBJ2-7,-,-,TRBV29-1,TGCAGCGTAGCCAAGACCTACGAGCAGTACTTC,CSVAKTYEQYF
TRBJ2-3,-,TRBD2,TRBV5-1,TGCGCCAGCAGCATAAGAGCGGGGGCCGGCACAGATACGCAGTATTTT,CASSIRAGAGTDTQYF
TRBJ2-1,-,TRBD1,TRBV9,TGTGCCAGCAGAGACGCAGGGACAGACAATGAGCAGTTCTTC,CASRDAGTDNEQFF
TRBJ2-3,-,TRBD2,TRBV4-1,TGCGCCAGCAGCCACCGGGGGCTGGCGGGGGGGGGCACAGATACGCAGTATTTT,CASSHRGLAGGGTDTQYF
TRBJ2-2,-,TRBD1,TRBV18,TGTGCCAGCTCACTGAGACAGGGGGCCAACGGGGAGCTGTTTTTT,CASSLRQGANGELFF
TRBJ1-2,few,TRBD1,TRBV5-4,TGTGCCAGCAGGTCCGGGACAGGGGTCGGAGTTAACTATGGCTACACCTTC,CASRSGTGVGVNYGYTF
TRBJ2-1,few,-,TRBV4-2,TGTGCCAGCAGCCAATCGGGGGGCAACTACAATGAGCAGTTCTTC,CASSQSGGNYNEQFF
TRBJ2-3,-,TRBD1,TRBV5-1,TGCGCCAGCAGCGTCGGGACAGCCCAAGATACGCAGTATTTT,CASSVGTAQDTQYF
TRBJ2-3,-,TRBD2,TRBV5-4,TGTGCCAGCAGCCCAGGGGGGACTAGCGGGACCACAGATACGCAGTATTTT,CASSPGGTSGTTDTQYF
TRBJ1-2,-,TRBD1,TRBV2,TGTGCCATCGAAGGGGGAGACAGGGGAGAACGCTATGGCTACACCTTC,CAIEGGDRGERYGYTF
TRBJ1-3,-,-,TRBV10-3,TGTGCCATCAGTGGAGGACAGAGCTCTGGAAACACCATATATTTT,CAISGGQSSGNTIYF
TRBJ2-3,few,-,TRBV5-1,TGCGCCAGCAGCCCCCAGGGAGATACGCAGTATTTT,CASSPQGDTQYF
TRBJ2-1,-,TRBD2,TRBV4-2,TGTGCCAGCAGCCAACAACTAGCGGGGGGCAATGAGCAGTTCTTC,CASSQQLAGGNEQFF
TRBJ2-7,-,TRBD1,TRBV30,TGTGCCTGGATGCTCACCGGGACAGGCAAAAGCGAGCAGTACTTC,CAWMLTGTGKSEQYF
TRBJ1-1,few,-,TRBV27,TGTGCCAGCAGCCAACGGACACTTAACACTGAAGCTTTCTTT,CASSQRTLNTEAFF
TRBJ2-3,-,-,TRBV2,TGTGCCAGCAGTGGGACTGCCACAGATACGCAGTATTTT,CASSGTATDTQYF
TRBJ2-5,-,TRBD2,TRBV7-2,TGTGCCAGCAGCTTAGTAAGCGGGGGGGCCATTATGAAGACCCAGTACTTC,CASSLVSGGAIMKTQYF
TRBJ2-5,-,-,TRBV29-1,TGCAGCGTTGAAGGGGGCAGCCAAGAGACCCAGTACTTC,CSVEGGSQETQYF
TRBJ2-3,-,TRBD1,TRBV29-1,TGCAGCTTTCTGACAGGGGGCCCCACAGATACGCAGTATTTT,CSFLTGGPTDTQYF
TRBJ2-5,-,-,TRBV5-1,TGCGCCAGCAGCCTGGGGCGGGGGCACGAGACCCAGTACTTC,CASSLGRGHETQYF
TRBJ2-3,-,-,TRBV7-2,TGTGCCAGCAGCTTAGAGCGCACAGATACGCAGTATTTT,CASSLERTDTQYF
TRBJ2-7,once,TRBD1,TRBV6-5,TGTGCCAGCAGTTCGGGACAGTGGGACTACGAGCAGTACTTC,CASSSGQWDYEQYF
TRBJ1-2,-,TRBD1,TRBV5-1,TGCGCCAGCAGCTTACCGACAGGGAGCAACTATGGCTACACCTTC,CASSLPTGSNYGYTF
TRBJ1-5,few,TRBD1,TRBV18,TGTGCCAGCTCACCAGGGACAGGGAACCAGCCCCAGCATTTT,CASSPGTGNQPQHF
TRBJ1-6,-,-,TRBV9,TGTGCCAGCAGCGAGACGACAGCCAACTATTCACCCCTCCACTTT,CASSETTANYSPLHF
TRBJ1-1,-,-,TRBV28,TGTGCCAGCAGCACGGGCCTAACCAAGGGCGGGTCCTTCTTT,CASSTGLTKGGSFF
TRBJ1-1,-,-,TRBV4-1,TGCGCCAGCAGCCTCATGTCCCGAGGCGGCACTGAAGCTTTCTTT,CASSLMSRGGTEAFF
TRBJ2-3,-,-,TRBV29-1,TGCAGCGTTGAAGAGATCTCGGGACATATCACAGATACGCAGTATTTT,CSVEEISGHITDTQYF
TRBJ1-1,-,-,TRBV4-1,TGCGCCAGCAGCCAAGATTTGGTCACGCAGACTGAAGCTTTCTTT,CASSQDLVTQTEAFF
TRBJ2-1,-,TRBD2,TRBV5-6,TGTGCCAGCAGCTTCGGGACTAGCGGCGATGAGCAGTTCTTC,CASSFGTSGDEQFF
TRBJ1-2,-,-,TRBV19,TGTGCCAGTAGCCTGGACTCCTATGGCTACACCTTC,CASSLDSYGYTF
TRBJ2-6,few,-,TRBV15,TGTGCCACCAGCAGAGATTTTGGAGCAGAATTCTCTGGGGCCAACGTCCTGACTTTC,CATSRDFGAEFSGANVLTF
TRBJ2-4,-,TRBD2,TRBV10-3,TGTGCCATCAGTACCAGCGGGGGGGCCGGTAACATTCAGTACTTC,CAISTSGGAGNIQYF